A single sample is the source of the 18 T cell receptor beta chains below, sequenced in a study of cytotoxic CD8 clonotypes in ibrutinib-treated CLL. Produced via immunoSEQ multiplex PCR; TCRdb's table is partial and in-frame only. Altogether approximately 340,000 clones are present, 67% being singletons, with the ten largest covering roughly 6.8%. The sample was PBMCs, taken after 36 months of ibrutinib treatment. All receptors derive from a human donor with chronic lymphocytic leukemia.

This clone is a singleton in its sample. The genes are TRBV6-1 and TRBJ1-5, with D possibly TRBD1 on 5 matching bases. Looked up from germline, CDR1 is MNHNS and CDR2 is SASEGT. Trimming stripped 6 bases from V and 4 bases from J, with 16 bases between. CDR3 length: 15 residues. The CDR3, as DNA: TGTGCCAGCAGACCCCTTGTGGGGGAGAATCAGCCCCAGCATTTT. It is translated as CASRPLVGENQPQHF.

The CDR3 is CASSSPRDGSREQYF. CDR3 nucleotide sequence: TGTGCCAGCAGCTCACCCCGAGATGGATCGCGCGAGCAGTACTTC. This rearrangement joins TRBV5-4 to TRBJ2-7, with D uncertain. Germline-derived CDR1 and CDR2 are SGHNT and YYREEE (reference sequence). V was shortened by 3 bases and J by 6 bases, with 19 bases between the two germline ends. This CDR3 has 15 amino acids.

This clone was detected only a few times. The chain combines TRBV5-5 with TRBJ2-7; no definite D call. Germline V gene lookup returns CDR1 SGHKS and CDR2 YYEKEE (reference sequence). The V end lost 4 bases, the J end lost 4 bases, and 9 bases lay between the germline ends. This CDR3 spans 12 amino acids. In DNA, the CDR3 is TGTGCCAGCAGCCGAAACACATACGAGCAGTACTTC. It translates to CASSRNTYEQYF.

The chain joins TRBV6-5 to TRBJ1-2; maybe TRBD1 (6 bases). Trimming left V 0 bases short and J 7 bases short, with 12 bases between. Germline V gene lookup returns CDR1 MNHEY and CDR2 SVGAGI. This CDR3 comprises 14 residues. The DNA of the CDR3 is TGTGCCAGCAGTTACTCAGGGGGAGTAGCTGGCTACACCTTC. Its protein product is CASSYSGGVAGYTF.

In its sample, this clone was seen a few times. The rearrangement links TRBV18 to TRBJ1-5; 7 bases are shared with TRBD1. The trim removed 1 base at V and 7 bases at J, leaving 7 bases unmatched. CDR1 is KGHSH and CDR2 is LQKENI in the germline V gene. This CDR3 contains 15 residues. This chain's CDR3 is CASSPREGAEQPQHF. The CDR3 nucleotides are TGTGCCAGCTCACCACGGGAGGGGGCAGAGCAGCCCCAGCATTTT.

V gene TRBV9 combines with J gene TRBJ2-7; 8 bases agree with TRBD2. V gave up 0 bases and J gave up 4 bases; unmatched junction bases: 6. Per germline, CDR1 SGDLS and CDR2 YYNGEE. The CDR3 contains 15 residues. CDR3 in amino acids: CASSVGGGPPYEQYF. CDR3 sequence (DNA): TGTGCCAGCAGCGTAGGCGGGGGGCCTCCGTACGAGCAGTACTTC.

The V gene is TRBV7-9, the J gene TRBJ1-3; no reliable D call. Deletions cut 1 base from V and 0 bases from J, with 10 bases between. The CDR3 is made up of 16 amino acids. CDR1 SEHNR and CDR2 FQNEAQ come from the germline V gene (reference sequence). CDR3 bases: TGTGCCAGCAGCTTAGGAGGCTTTTTCTCTGGAAACACCATATATTTT. Its translation: CASSLGGFFSGNTIYF.

This chain uses TRBV10-3 with TRBJ2-7; a weak D match, TRBD2 (6 bases). Germline lookup yields CDR1 ENHRY and CDR2 SYGVKD. Deletions cut 3 bases from V and 6 bases from J, with 24 bases between. The CDR3 is 17 amino acids. CDR3 coding DNA: TGTGCCATCAGTGACCCCCCCCGCGGGCTGGGGCGGGGCGAGCAGTACTTC. Amino acid sequence: CAISDPPRGLGRGEQYF.

The J gene is TRBJ2-5, the V gene TRBV7-6; 8 bases map to TRBD1. Looked up from germline, CDR1 is SGHVS and CDR2 is FNYEAQ. This CDR3 region has 14 residues. V was clipped by 5 bases and J by 5 bases; unmatched bases: 7. The CDR3 spells CASSIDRGRETQYF. CDR3 bases: TGTGCCAGCAGCATCGACAGGGGACGGGAGACCCAGTACTTC.

The chain recombines TRBV19 with TRBJ1-2; D is unclear. Germline values: CDR1 LNHDA, CDR2 SQIVND (reference sequence). Trimming stripped 4 bases from V and 2 bases from J, with 11 bases between. CDR3 length equals 14 residues. The CDR3 sequence: CASSTLGKNYGYTF. CDR3 sequence (DNA): TGTGCCAGTAGTACCCTTGGGAAAAACTATGGCTACACCTTC.

The chain uses TRBV5-6 and TRBJ2-7; 9 bases map to TRBD2. The V segment lost 2 bases and the J segment 2 bases; nucleotides outside the gene matches: 5. Per germline, CDR1 SGHDT and CDR2 YYEEEE. The length of the CDR3 is 15 residues. The CDR3 protein is CASSFETSGPYEQYF. The CDR3 DNA reads TGTGCCAGCAGCTTCGAGACTAGCGGACCCTACGAGCAGTACTTC. The variable domain in full, completed from reference TRBV5-6 and TRBJ2-7, reads DAGVTQSPTHLIKTRGQQVTLRCSPKSGHDTVSWYQQALGQGPQFIFQYYEEEERQRGNFPDRFSGHQFPNYSSELNVNALLLGDSALYLCASSFETSGPYEQYFGPGTRLTVT.

The chain uses TRBV7-9 and TRBJ1-1; D possibly corresponds to TRBD1 (5 bases). The V end lost 5 bases, the J end lost 4 bases, and 17 bases lay between the germline ends. CDR1 and CDR2 from the germline V gene are SEHNR and FQNEAQ (reference sequence). The CDR3 spans 15 residues. CDR3 protein: CASSAGPGRVTEAFF. The CDR3, as DNA: TGTGCCAGCAGCGCAGGACCGGGACGAGTCACTGAAGCTTTCTTT.

The chain uses TRBV28 and TRBJ1-4; D ambiguous. This CDR3 is 13 amino acids long. Germline assignment: CDR1 MDHEN and CDR2 SYDVKM. V lost 5 bases to trimming and J lost 10 bases, with 14 bases between them. The CDR3 spells CASSPWIPAKLFF. For the CDR3, the DNA is TGTGCCAGCAGTCCTTGGATTCCGGCAAAACTGTTTTTT. Together with reference TRBV28 and TRBJ1-4, the CDR3 gives the full variable domain: DVKVTQSSRYLVKRTGEKVFLECVQDMDHENMFWYRQDPGLGLRLIYFSYDVKMKEKGDIPEGYSVSREKKERFSLILESASTNQTSMYLCASSPWIPAKLFFGSGTQLSVL.

The chain is built from TRBV28 and TRBJ2-2, with 13 positions matching TRBD2. The V and J ends lost 4 bases and 3 bases, in that order; junction bases with no gene match: 5. The germline gives CDR1 MDHEN, CDR2 SYDVKM. The CDR3 extends over 17 amino acids. The CDR3 DNA follows: TGTGCCAGCAGTTCCCGACTAGCGGGGGGATACACCGGGGAGCTGTTTTTT. Its translation is CASSSRLAGGYTGELFF. Complete variable domain (other parts from reference TRBV28 and TRBJ2-2): DVKVTQSSRYLVKRTGEKVFLECVQDMDHENMFWYRQDPGLGLRLIYFSYDVKMKEKGDIPEGYSVSREKKERFSLILESASTNQTSMYLCASSSRLAGGYTGELFFGEGSRLTVL.

The chain is built from TRBV11-3 and TRBJ2-7, with 11 bases that match TRBD1. Germline CDR1 reads SGHNT; CDR2 reads YENEEA. The CDR3 extends over 15 amino acids. V lost 3 bases to trimming and J lost 4 bases; unmatched junction nucleotides: 5. The CDR3 spells CASSFPGQGGYEQYF. The CDR3, as DNA: TGTGCCAGCAGCTTCCCGGGACAGGGGGGTTACGAGCAGTACTTC.

This chain connects TRBV7-2 to TRBJ2-3; D is uncertain. Trimming shortened V by 1 base and J by 8 bases, and 13 bases separated the two germline ends. This CDR3 has 14 residues. Germline loops: CDR1 SGHTA, CDR2 FQGNSA. The chain's CDR3 is CASSLVHSASTQYF. DNA for the CDR3: TGTGCCAGCAGCTTAGTTCATTCAGCAAGTACGCAGTATTTT.

CDR3 protein: CASSPGTGSPGELFF. DNA for the CDR3: TGCGCCAGCAGCCCTGGGACAGGGAGTCCCGGGGAGCTGTTTTTT. The gene calls are TRBV4-1 and TRBJ2-2; 9 positions agree with TRBD1. CDR1 MGHRA and CDR2 YSYEKL come from the germline V gene. Trimming removed 4 bases from V and 6 bases from J; junction bases left unmatched: 6. The CDR3 is 15 amino acids.

In its sample, this clone was seen once. The V gene is TRBV7-3, the J gene TRBJ2-1, with 9 bases lining up with TRBD2. The CDR3 loop spans 18 amino acids. The germline V gene encodes CDR1 SGHTA and CDR2 FQGTGA. With V trimmed by 5 bases and J by 5 bases, 16 bases remained unmatched. The CDR3 sequence: CASSLRRTRTSANNEQFF. CDR3 nucleotide sequence: TGTGCCAGCAGCCTTCGGCGGACTAGGACTAGCGCGAACAATGAGCAGTTCTTC.